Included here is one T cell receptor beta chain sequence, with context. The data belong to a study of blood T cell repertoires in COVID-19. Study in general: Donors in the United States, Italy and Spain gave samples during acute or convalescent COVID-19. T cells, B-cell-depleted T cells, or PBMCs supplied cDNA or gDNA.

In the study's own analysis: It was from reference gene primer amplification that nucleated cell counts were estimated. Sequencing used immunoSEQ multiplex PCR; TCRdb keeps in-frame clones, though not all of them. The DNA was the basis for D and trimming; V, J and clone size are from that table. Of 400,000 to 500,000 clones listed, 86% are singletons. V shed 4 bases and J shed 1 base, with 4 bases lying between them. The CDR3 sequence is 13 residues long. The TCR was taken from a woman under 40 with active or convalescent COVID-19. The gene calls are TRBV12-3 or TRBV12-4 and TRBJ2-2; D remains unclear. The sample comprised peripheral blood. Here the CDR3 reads CASSSQNTGELFF. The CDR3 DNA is TGTGCCAGCAGTTCACAGAACACCGGGGAGCTGTTTTTT.